The T cell receptor (beta chain) described here comes from a study of blood T cell repertoires in COVID-19. Study background: T cells, B-cell-depleted T cells, or PBMCs supplied cDNA or gDNA.

The junction had 9 bases not matched to a gene; V was cut back by 5 bases and J by 6 bases. Germline V gene data show CDR1 as SNHLY and CDR2 as FYNNEI. This CDR3 region has 14 residues. This clone has only one observation. Under the authors' procedure: The authors estimated nucleated cell counts from reference gene primer amplification. Here immunoSEQ multiplex PCR was the method, and the copy in TCRdb shows in-frame clones only, minus some. D and trimming were read from the DNA, whereas the V and J calls and clone size are those reported in that table. This sample has approximately 450,000 clones; roughly 90% occur once, and the top ten carry 4.3%.

V and J are TRBV2 and TRBJ1-2; 7 positions agree with TRBD1. This clonotype was sampled from a woman in her 30s with acute or convalescent COVID-19. The sequencing sample was made of peripheral blood. The CDR3 is CASSSQGRRDGYTF. CDR3 coding DNA: TGTGCCAGCAGTTCACAGGGGCGACGGGATGGCTACACCTTC.